The sequence of this T cell receptor beta chain was determined in a study of T cell responses to AZD1222 COVID-19 vaccine. Sequenced by immunoSEQ multiplex PCR; TCRdb stores in-frame clones only, minus some. The table lists 140,000 to 150,000 clones, 90% to 95% of them singletons. The CDR3 contains 15 residues. Germline V gene lookup returns CDR1 KGHSH and CDR2 LQKENI. With 0 bases removed from V and 1 base from J, the gap between germline ends came to 7 bases. The source material was peripheral blood, sampled after recovery from COVID-19. The clonotype comes from an adult who had recovered from COVID-19. The J gene is TRBJ2-4, the V gene TRBV18; no definite D call. The DNA for the CDR3 is TGTGCCAGCTCACCACCGGGCCGGGCCAAAAACATTCAGTACTTC. Translating gives CASSPPGRAKNIQYF.